The 32 T cell receptor beta chains given below trace back to one sample, sequenced in a study of cytomegalovirus exposure and HLA in healthy donors (dated by TCRdb to the late 2010s). Library preparation employed the immunoSEQ multiplex PCR assay. For the multiplex PCR, a mixture combining 60 forward primers for TCR Vbeta segments and 13 reverse primers for TCR Jbeta segments was used. The table was pulled from immuneACCESS by TCRdb, which kept in-frame rearrangements only. Such tables lose some clones; where checked, under half of the loss comes from unresolved V genes, and the rest has no known cause. In all, the sample holds 150,000 to 170,000 clones, and 70% to 80% of those were seen once. The top ten clones comprise over 6% of the sample. Sequenced: PBMCs. All receptors come from a man younger than 40 in good health and CMV-seropositive.

The chain has TRBV2 and TRBJ1-1; possibly TRBD1 for D (5 bases). The CDR3 totals 13 residues. Trimming took 10 bases from V and 1 from J, leaving 13 bases between them. CDR1 and CDR2 (germline): SNHLY, FYNNEI. CDR3 region: CATEAQGNTEAFF. The CDR3 bases are TGTGCCACCGAGGCTCAGGGGAACACTGAAGCTTTCTTT.

The rearrangement joins TRBV29-1 to TRBJ2-1; D possibly corresponds to TRBD1 (5 bases). Trimming pared 7 bases from V and 10 bases from J, leaving 17 bases between. Germline V CDR1 and CDR2: SQVTM, ANQGSEA. This CDR3 contains 12 residues. In DNA form, the CDR3 reads TGCAGCGCGAGGTGGGGCGTGGGGGAGCAGTTCTTC. It codes for CSARWGVGEQFF.

The chain couples TRBV28 to TRBJ2-7, with 9 nucleotides matching TRBD1. The V and J ends lost 5 bases and 0 bases, in that order; junction bases with no gene match: 14. This CDR3 is built from 18 residues. Germline CDR1 is MDHEN and CDR2 is SYDVKM. CDR3 region: CASSPTLGGTGTSYEQYF. The CDR3 DNA reads as TGTGCCAGCAGTCCTACCCTGGGGGGGACAGGGACCTCCTACGAGCAGTACTTC.

The rearrangement joins TRBV11-2 to TRBJ1-4, with TRBD1 matching 9 bases. V shed 6 bases and J 6 bases; nucleotides not matched to a gene: 8. The CDR3 totals 15 residues. Germline CDR1 SGHAT, CDR2 FQNNGV. The CDR3 region has the DNA TGTGCCAGCAGGTCTTCCGGGACAGGGTATGAAAAACTGTTTTTT. It codes for CASRSSGTGYEKLFF.

This chain joins TRBV6-5 and TRBJ1-2; 8 bases map to TRBD1. CDR3 length: 14 amino acids. CDR1 is MNHEY and CDR2 is SVGAGI in the germline V gene. J gave up 6 bases and V 2 bases, and 5 bases lay outside the gene matches. CDR3 sequence reads: CASSYTDRGDGYTF. For the CDR3, the DNA is TGTGCCAGCAGTTACACCGACAGGGGAGATGGCTACACCTTC.

The genes are TRBV7-2 and TRBJ2-7; no clear D. Germline lookup yields CDR1 SGHTA and CDR2 FQGNSA. The CDR3 runs 13 residues. V was trimmed by 4 bases and J by 0 bases, leaving 7 bases between them. DNA of the CDR3: TGTGCCAGCAGCTCTGGGCCCTCCTACGAGCAGTACTTC. It translates to CASSSGPSYEQYF.

The chain has TRBV12-5 and TRBJ1-6; 12 nucleotides line up with TRBD1. Per the germline V gene, CDR1 is LGHNT and CDR2 is FRNRAP. This CDR3 spans 15 amino acids. The ends lost 1 base at V and 10 bases at J; junction bases unmatched: 2. In DNA form, the CDR3 reads TGTGCTAGTGGTTTGGGTGGGACAGGGGGCTCACCCCTCCACTTT. Translation gives CASGLGGTGGSPLHF.

V and J are TRBV2 and TRBJ2-1; the match to TRBD1 covers 7 bases. Germline V gene data show CDR1 as SNHLY and CDR2 as FYNNEI. CDR3 length equals 14 residues. Germline trimming cut 4 bases from V and 4 bases from J; bases unmatched to any gene: 4. The CDR3 DNA reads TGTGCCAGCAGTGTCAGGGACAGATACAATGAGCAGTTCTTC. It encodes CASSVRDRYNEQFF.

This clone was seen a single time. The chain recombines TRBV6-5 with TRBJ2-1; TRBD2 agrees at 11 bases. Germline V CDR1 and CDR2: MNHEY, SVGAGI. V lost 10 bases and J lost 8; bases outside the gene matches: 10. This CDR3 has 14 residues. CDR3 DNA sequence: TGTGCCACCGCCCGGCTAGCGGGGGGTCATGAGCAGTTCTTC. Its protein is CATARLAGGHEQFF.

The genes are TRBV11-1 and TRBJ1-2; D might be TRBD1 (5 bases). The germline V and J ends were trimmed by 1 base and 2 bases, with 11 bases remaining between them. CDR1 SGHAT and CDR2 FQDESV come from the germline V gene (reference sequence). The CDR3 has 15 residues. The CDR3 region is CASSLVSGANYGYTF. Here the CDR3 DNA reads TGTGCCAGCAGCTTAGTCTCTGGGGCCAACTATGGCTACACCTTC.

This chain connects TRBV18 to TRBJ2-7, with 9 bases aligning to TRBD1. V was clipped by 0 bases and J by 6 bases; unmatched bases: 3. CDR3 size: 14 residues. The germline V gene encodes CDR1 KGHSH and CDR2 LQKENI. Here the CDR3 DNA reads TGTGCCAGCTCACCACCGAGGACAGGGGCCGAGCAGTACTTC. Its translation: CASSPPRTGAEQYF.

The J gene is TRBJ2-3, the V gene TRBV5-6, with 7 bases fitting TRBD1. This CDR3 has 14 amino acids. The V and J ends lost 3 bases and 1 base, in that order; junction bases with no gene match: 2. The germline V gene has CDR1 SGHDT and CDR2 YYEEEE. CDR3 sequence (DNA): TGTGCCAGCAGCTGGGGGACAGGCACAGATACGCAGTATTTT. This sequence encodes CASSWGTGTDTQYF.

This chain links TRBV18 with TRBJ2-5, with TRBD2 matching 7 bases. Near its end, the DNA agrees better with TRBJ2-7, so the J call may be wrong. Germline CDR1 and CDR2: KGHSH and LQKENI. CDR3 length: 13 amino acids. CDR3 sequence reads: CASSLPSGNEQYF. DNA of the CDR3: TGTGCCAGCTCACTTCCTAGCGGCAACGAGCAGTACTTC.

The rearrangement uses TRBV5-1 and TRBJ2-1; 11 bases fit TRBD1. The CDR3 sequence is 16 residues long. The J segment lost 8 bases and the V segment lost 0 bases, leaving 7 bases of the junction unmatched. Per the germline V gene, CDR1 is SGHRS and CDR2 is YFSETQ. CDR3 region: CASSLASGQGVYEQFF. Here the CDR3 DNA reads TGCGCCAGCAGCTTGGCCTCGGGACAGGGGGTCTATGAGCAGTTCTTC.

The chain combines TRBV27 with TRBJ1-2; weak D call: TRBD1 (6 bases). The CDR3 is made up of 15 amino acids. Trimming took 0 bases from V and 3 from J, leaving 11 bases between them. Germline lookup yields CDR1 MNHEY and CDR2 SMNVEV (reference sequence). For the CDR3, the DNA is TGTGCCAGCAGTTTATCGTGGGGGCTTGACTATGGCTACACCTTC. It translates to CASSLSWGLDYGYTF.

This sequence joins TRBV6-5 and TRBJ1-4; a possible D gene is TRBD1 (5 bases). The germline CDR1 and CDR2 sequences are MNHEY and SVGAGI. V shed 4 bases and J shed 5 bases, with 11 bases lying between them. CDR3 length equals 14 residues. CDR3 sequence reads: CASSSRGTNEKLFF. The CDR3 region has the DNA TGTGCCAGCAGTTCACGCGGGACGAATGAAAAACTGTTTTTT.

As concerns this clone: The conserved closing phenylalanine or tryptophan is absent in this CDR3, likely reflecting a read error. The DNA is omitted, as the CDR3 cannot be located on it reliably, and the CDR3 follows TCRdb's listing. The chain recombines TRBV1 with TRBJ1-2. TRBV1 is given as a pseudogene. The CDR3 is 10 residues long, counting both termini. This CDR3 reads CTSSREAALL.

The table lists this clone with a count of one. The V call is TRBV30, the J call TRBJ1-5; D gene ambiguous. The V gene lost 1 base and the J gene lost 5 bases, with 9 bases spanning the gap. The CDR3 covers 13 residues. In germline, CDR1 is GTSNPN, CDR2 SVGIG (reference sequence). CDR3 loop: CAWSGTGDQPQHF. Here the CDR3 DNA reads TGTGCCTGGAGTGGGACCGGGGATCAGCCCCAGCATTTT.

The chain carries TRBV6-5 and TRBJ2-3; D may be TRBD2 (5 bases). CDR3 length equals 15 residues. V lost 4 bases and J lost 4, with 15 bases in between. The V gene's germline CDR1 is MNHEY and CDR2 SVGAGI. DNA for the CDR3: TGTGCCAGCAGTTCGGACTGGGCGACCGCAGATACGCAGTATTTT. It is translated as CASSSDWATADTQYF.

The chain employs TRBV5-1 and TRBJ2-7; 10 bases map to TRBD2. CDR3 length: 14 amino acids. V lost 2 bases and J lost 3; bases outside the gene matches: 2. Germline CDR1 and CDR2: SGHRS and YFSETQ. CDR3 DNA: TGCGCCAGCAGCTTCGGGACTAGCGACTACGAGCAGTACTTC. This sequence encodes CASSFGTSDYEQYF.

The chain recombines TRBV5-8 with TRBJ2-1; unclear D gene. Looked up from germline, CDR1 is SGHTS and CDR2 is YDEGEE. V lost 0 bases to trimming and J lost 3 bases, with 10 bases between them. This CDR3 region has 15 residues. This CDR3 reads CASSLGRQYYNEQFF. DNA for the CDR3: TGTGCCAGCAGCTTGGGTCGACAATACTACAATGAGCAGTTCTTC.

This chain joins TRBV2 and TRBJ2-2; 9 positions match TRBD1. The CDR3 is 17 amino acids. CDR1 and CDR2 from the germline V gene are SNHLY and FYNNEI. With 4 bases clipped from V and 4 bases from J, the junction kept 10 bases outside the gene matches. Written as DNA, the CDR3 is TGTGCCAGCAGTGTCGGTAGGGGACAGGGTGTCACCGGGGAGCTGTTTTTT. As protein: CASSVGRGQGVTGELFF. Using reference TRBV2 and TRBJ2-2 for the parts outside the CDR3, the full variable domain is EPEVTQTPSHQVTQMGQEVILRCVPISNHLYFYWYRQILGQKVEFLVSFYNNEISEKSEIFDDQFSVERPDGSNFTLKIRSTKLEDSAMYFCASSVGRGQGVTGELFFGEGSRLTVL.

This clone has just one count. V and J are TRBV5-8 and TRBJ2-2; maybe TRBD1 (6 bases). Trimming took 0 bases from V and 4 from J, leaving 10 bases between them. The CDR3 runs to 15 residues. Looked up from germline, CDR1 is SGHTS and CDR2 is YDEGEE. The CDR3 region has the DNA TGTGCCAGCAGCTTGGTCCCAGGGGTCACCGGGGAGCTGTTTTTT. Protein: CASSLVPGVTGELFF.

The V gene is TRBV15, the J gene TRBJ2-5, with D possibly TRBD2 on 5 matching bases. The germline V and J ends were trimmed by 1 base and 2 bases, with 5 bases remaining between them. The germline gives CDR1 LNHNV, CDR2 YYDKDF (reference sequence). This CDR3 is 13 amino acids long. This CDR3 reads CATSRGLQETQYF. CDR3 in DNA: TGTGCCACCAGCAGAGGACTACAAGAGACCCAGTACTTC.

The V and J genes are TRBV10-3 and TRBJ2-7; D is perhaps TRBD1 (5 bases). Looked up from germline, CDR1 is ENHRY and CDR2 is SYGVKD. Trimming cost V 0 bases and J 4 bases, with 16 bases left between them. The CDR3 runs to 16 residues. This CDR3 reads CAISESTAMKGYEQYF. For the CDR3, the DNA is TGTGCCATCAGTGAGTCGACGGCTATGAAGGGGTACGAGCAGTACTTC.

Only one count was recorded for this clone. The chain joins TRBV9 to TRBJ2-7, with unresolved D. The germline V gene encodes CDR1 SGDLS and CDR2 YYNGEE. V was shortened by 0 bases and J by 2 bases, with 9 bases between the two germline ends. CDR3 length equals 14 residues. The CDR3 DNA reads as TGTGCCAGCAGCGTAGGGGCACTTCCCTACGAGCAGTACTTC. This gives the protein CASSVGALPYEQYF.

This clone was detected only once. This rearrangement joins TRBV5-4 to TRBJ2-1; maybe TRBD2 (6 bases). The germline V gene has CDR1 SGHNT and CDR2 YYREEE (reference sequence). This CDR3 spans 15 amino acids. With 7 bases removed from V and 1 base from J, the gap between germline ends came to 15 bases. DNA for the CDR3: TGTGCCAGCTCGGGGTTCCGGGGGTCCTACAATGAGCAGTTCTTC. This sequence encodes CASSGFRGSYNEQFF.

This clone occurred a few times. V gene TRBV9 combines with J gene TRBJ1-2; TRBD1 might be the D (5 bases). The germline V and J ends were trimmed by 8 bases and 8 bases, with 16 bases remaining between them. CDR1 SGDLS and CDR2 YYNGEE come from the germline V gene. This CDR3 comprises 12 residues. CDR3 sequence reads: CASASEGEGYTF. The CDR3 bases are TGTGCCAGTGCCTCCGAAGGGGAAGGCTACACCTTC.

The rearrangement uses TRBV27 and TRBJ1-5; D is possibly TRBD1 (5 bases). Germline CDR1 MNHEY, CDR2 SMNVEV (reference sequence). The CDR3 loop spans 13 amino acids. Trimming took 3 bases from V and 7 from J, leaving 10 bases between them. The CDR3: CASSLGPLQPQHF. CDR3 bases: TGTGCCAGCAGTTTGGGGCCCCTGCAGCCCCAGCATTTT.

The chain recombines TRBV18 with TRBJ1-2, with a tentative D call TRBD1 (6 bases). Trimming removed 6 bases from V and 0 bases from J, with 20 bases in between. Germline V gives CDR1 KGHSH, CDR2 LQKENI. This CDR3 spans 17 amino acids. The CDR3 coding sequence is TGTGCCAGCTCCTCGCTCTTGGGGGCTGAGGCTAACTATGGCTACACCTTC. Amino acids: CASSSLLGAEANYGYTF.

The gene calls are TRBV5-1 and TRBJ1-1; maybe TRBD1 (5 bases). Trimming removed 0 bases from V and 1 base from J, with 10 bases in between. The germline CDR1 and CDR2 sequences are SGHRS and YFSETQ. The CDR3 has 15 residues. The CDR3, as DNA: TGCGCCAGCAGCTTGGCCGCACAGGAGAACACTGAAGCTTTCTTT. This translates into CASSLAAQENTEAFF.

V gene TRBV12-5 combines with J gene TRBJ2-5; 12 nucleotides align to TRBD2. The ends lost 1 base at V and 3 bases at J; junction bases unmatched: 3. The germline V gene has CDR1 LGHNT and CDR2 FRNRAP. There are 16 residues in the CDR3. The CDR3 here is CASGLARLAGEETQYF. The DNA for the CDR3 is TGTGCTAGTGGTTTGGCCCGACTAGCGGGAGAAGAGACCCAGTACTTC.